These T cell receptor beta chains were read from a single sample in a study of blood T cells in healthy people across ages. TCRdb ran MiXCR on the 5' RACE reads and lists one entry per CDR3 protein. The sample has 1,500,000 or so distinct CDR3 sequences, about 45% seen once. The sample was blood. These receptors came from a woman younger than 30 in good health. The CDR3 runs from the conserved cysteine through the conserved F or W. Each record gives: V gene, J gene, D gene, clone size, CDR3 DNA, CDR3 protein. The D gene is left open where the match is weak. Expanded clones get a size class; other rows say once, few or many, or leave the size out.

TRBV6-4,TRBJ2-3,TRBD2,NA,TGTACCAGCAGTGGCAGCGGGAGGGATACGCAGTATTTT,CTSSGSGRDTQYF
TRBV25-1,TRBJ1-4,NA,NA,TGTGCCAGTAGTGAATCTAGGACCTTGCTGTTTTTT,CASSESRTLLFF
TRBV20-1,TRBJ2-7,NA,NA,TGCAGTGCTAGTCGCATAACTATGGAGACCCAGGACTTC,CSASRITMETQDF
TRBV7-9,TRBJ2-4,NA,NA,TGTGCCAGCAGCCGCCTCAGGGAGGCCAAAAACATTCAGTACTTC,CASSRLREAKNIQYF
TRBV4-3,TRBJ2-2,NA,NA,TGCGCCAGCAGCCAAGAGACAGATCGCGGCACCGGGGAGCTGTTTTTT,CASSQETDRGTGELFF
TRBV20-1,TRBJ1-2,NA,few,TGCAGTGCTAGAGATCCACGGCCCGGGGTCAACTATGGCTACACCTTC,CSARDPRPGVNYGYTF
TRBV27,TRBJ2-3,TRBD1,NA,TGTGCCAGCAGTTTATGGACAGGGCTCGGGGATACGCAGTATTTT,CASSLWTGLGDTQYF
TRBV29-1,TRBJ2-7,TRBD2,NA,TGCAGCGTTGAGTCGGGGGGGACCTACGAGCAGTACTTC,CSVESGGTYEQYF
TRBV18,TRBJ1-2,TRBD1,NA,TGTGCCAGCTCACCCGGAGGACAGGGGGTTGCTGGCTACACCTTC,CASSPGGQGVAGYTF
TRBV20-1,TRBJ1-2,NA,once,TGCAGTGCTAGGGGGTGGGGGACGGATGGCTACACCTTC,CSARGWGTDGYTF
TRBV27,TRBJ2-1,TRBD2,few,TGTGCCAGCAGTTTATCGGTGGGACTAGCGGGGATAGAGCAGTTCTTC,CASSLSVGLAGIEQFF
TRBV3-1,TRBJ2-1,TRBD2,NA,TGTGCCAGCGGCCAAGTTAGCGGGGGCCCCTTGAATGAGCAGTTCTTC,CASGQVSGGPLNEQFF
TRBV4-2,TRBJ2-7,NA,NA,TGTGCCAGCAGCCAAGAACTACAGGGTGTCGAGCAGTACTTC,CASSQELQGVEQYF
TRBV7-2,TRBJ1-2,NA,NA,TGTGCCAGCAGCTTATTCATCTCCCTCTATGGCTACACCTTC,CASSLFISLYGYTF
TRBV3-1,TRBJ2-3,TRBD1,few,TGTGCCAGCAGCCCCTGGGGACAGGGGACGGATACGCAGTATTTT,CASSPWGQGTDTQYF
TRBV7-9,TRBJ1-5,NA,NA,TGTGCCAGCAGTCATACAGGACTCAATCAGCCCCAGCATTTT,CASSHTGLNQPQHF
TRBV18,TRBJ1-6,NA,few,TGTGCCAGCTCGCAACGGTCGGGGGGTTCACCCCTCCACTTT,CASSQRSGGSPLHF
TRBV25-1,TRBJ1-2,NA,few,TGTGCCAGCACCGGCTATGGCTACACCTTC,CASTGYGYTF
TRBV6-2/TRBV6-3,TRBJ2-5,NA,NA,TGTGCCAGCGCCTGGGCCCAAGAGACCCAGTACTTC,CASAWAQETQYF
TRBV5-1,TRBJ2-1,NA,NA,TGCGCCAGCAGCTTGAGCCTCGCGGAGACCTACAATGAGCAGTTCTTC,CASSLSLAETYNEQFF
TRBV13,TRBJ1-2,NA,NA,TGTGCCAGCAGCCGGGACCGAACATCCTATGGCTACACCTTC,CASSRDRTSYGYTF
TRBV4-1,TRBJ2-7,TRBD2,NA,TGCGCCAGCAGCCAAGCCCCGGGACTAGGGTCCGCCGAGCAGTACTTC,CASSQAPGLGSAEQYF
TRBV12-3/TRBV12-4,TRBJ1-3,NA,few,TGTGCCAGCAGTTTTGGGGGGAGGCAGGGAAACACCATATATTTT,CASSFGGRQGNTIYF
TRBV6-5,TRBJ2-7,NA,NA,TGTGCCAGCAGGCGGAGGACGGACTCCTACGAGCAGTACTTC,CASRRRTDSYEQYF
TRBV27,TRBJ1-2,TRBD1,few,TGTGCCAGCAGGGGGACAGGGGGAAACAGACGAAACTATGGCTACACCTTC,CASRGTGGNRRNYGYTF
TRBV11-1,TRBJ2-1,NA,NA,TGTGCCAGCAGCTTAGCCACAGCTCCCGGGAGCGGCGGAGGCTCCTACAATGAGCAGTTCTTC,CASSLATAPGSGGGSYNEQFF
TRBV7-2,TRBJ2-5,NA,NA,TGTGCCAGCAGCTCCCTGGGGGTCTGGGAGACCCAGTACTTC,CASSSLGVWETQYF
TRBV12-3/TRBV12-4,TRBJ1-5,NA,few,TGTGCCAGCAGTTGGCTCGACAATCAGCCCCAGCATTTT,CASSWLDNQPQHF
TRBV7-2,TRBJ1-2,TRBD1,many,TGTGCCAGCAACCAGGACAGGAACTATGGCTACACCTTC,CASNQDRNYGYTF
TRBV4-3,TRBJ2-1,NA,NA,TGCGCCAGCAGCCAAGATAGATTTACGTGGAATGAGCAGTTCTTC,CASSQDRFTWNEQFF
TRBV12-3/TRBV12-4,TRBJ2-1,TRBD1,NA,TGTGCCAGCAGCTCCCTCGGACAGGGAGTAGATGAGCAGTTCTTC,CASSSLGQGVDEQFF
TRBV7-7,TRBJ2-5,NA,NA,TGTGCTAGCAGCCAAGACGGGGAAGAGACCCAGTACTTC,CASSQDGEETQYF
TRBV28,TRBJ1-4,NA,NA,TGTGCCAGCAGTGTACCCGGGGCCTTGGAAAAACTGTTTTTT,CASSVPGALEKLFF
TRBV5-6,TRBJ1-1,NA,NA,TGTGCCAGCAGCTTATGGGAGCGCGACACTGAAGCTTTCTTT,CASSLWERDTEAFF
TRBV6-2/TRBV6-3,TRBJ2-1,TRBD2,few,TGTGCCAGCAAGGCGGGGGGGGGACACAATGAGCAGTTCTTC,CASKAGGGHNEQFF
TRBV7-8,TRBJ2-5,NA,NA,TGTGCCAGCAGCTTAGATGAGATTCAAGAGACCCAGTACTTC,CASSLDEIQETQYF
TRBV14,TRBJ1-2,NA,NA,TGTGCCAGCAGCCAAGTGGATGACGGTATTGGCTACACCTTC,CASSQVDDGIGYTF
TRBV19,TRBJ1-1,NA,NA,TGTGCCAGTAGAAACAGGGACTTGAACACTGAAGCTTTCTTT,CASRNRDLNTEAFF
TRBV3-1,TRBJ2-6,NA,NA,TGTGCCAGCAGCCAACTACCGGGACACGCCTTCTCTGGGGCCAACGTCCTGACTTTC,CASSQLPGHAFSGANVLTF
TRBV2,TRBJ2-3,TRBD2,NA,TGTGCCAGCAGAACCGGGACTAGCGGGGTCACAGATACGCAGTATTTT,CASRTGTSGVTDTQYF
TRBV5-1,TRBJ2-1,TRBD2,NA,TGCGCCCGCAGCTCCACTAGCGGGAGGAAGGGTGAGCAGTTCTTC,CARSSTSGRKGEQFF
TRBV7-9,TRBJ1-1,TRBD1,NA,TGTGCCAGCAGTCGACAGGGGTCGATGAACACTGAAGTTTTCTTT,CASSRQGSMNTEVFF
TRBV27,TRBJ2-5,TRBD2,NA,TGTGCCAGCAGTTTAAAGACTAGCGGGACTCAAGAGACCCAGTACTTC,CASSLKTSGTQETQYF
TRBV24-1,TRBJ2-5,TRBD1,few,TGTGCCACCAGTGGATCCAGGGGGCTACAGGAGACCCAGTACTTC,CATSGSRGLQETQYF
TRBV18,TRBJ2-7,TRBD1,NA,TGTGCCAGCTCACCGAGTCGGACAGGGGGGTCCTACGAGCAGTACTTC,CASSPSRTGGSYEQYF
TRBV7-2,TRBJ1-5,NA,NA,TGTGCCAGCAGCTTCGGGAATAGCAATCAGCCCCAGCATTTT,CASSFGNSNQPQHF
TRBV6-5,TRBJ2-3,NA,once,TGTGCCAGCAGTTACCCCGGGACTTACGGCGGTACGCAGTATTTT,CASSYPGTYGGTQYF
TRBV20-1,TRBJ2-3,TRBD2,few,TGCAGTGCTAGTCGACTAGCCCCGTTCAGCACAGATACGCAGTATTTT,CSASRLAPFSTDTQYF
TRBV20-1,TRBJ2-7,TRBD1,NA,TGCAGTGCTAGATCTTCCGGGACAGGGGACTACGAGCAGTACTTC,CSARSSGTGDYEQYF
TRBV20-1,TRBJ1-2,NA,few,TGCAGTGCCAGGACACCAGGGGTTAGGAACTATGGCTACACCTTC,CSARTPGVRNYGYTF
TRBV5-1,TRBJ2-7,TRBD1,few,TGCGCCAGCAGCTTAGCGACAGGGGTCTTCTACGAGCAGTACTTC,CASSLATGVFYEQYF
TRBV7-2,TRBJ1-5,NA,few,TGTGCCAGCAGCTCCCTGCTCAATCAGCCCCAGCATTTT,CASSSLLNQPQHF
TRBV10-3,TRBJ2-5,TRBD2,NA,TGTGCCGGCGGGAGTGGGGAGACCCAGTACTTC,CAGGSGETQYF